The 15 T cell receptor beta chains listed next were all sequenced from one sample in a study of Ad26.COV2.S vaccination and SARS-CoV-2 variants. Measured with immunoSEQ multiplex PCR; TCRdb has only the in-frame clones, and not every one. The profile shows some 350,000 clones, more than 75% of them singletons. Treatment noted: 15 to 20 received Ad26.COV2.S at low or high dose, single or two shots; roughly five received placebo; per-sample allocation not given. Sampling took place 63 days after the first vaccine or placebo injection. The material sequenced was peripheral blood, taken in a trial of Ad26.COV2.S vaccine versus placebo. The receptors were sampled from a person between 18 and 60 years old who received the Ad26.COV2.S COVID-19 vaccine or a placebo.

The rearrangement uses TRBV25-1 and TRBJ1-2; 7 bases fit TRBD1. The junction had 1 base not matched to a gene; V was cut back by 6 bases and J by 0 bases. The length of the CDR3 is 13 residues. Germline CDR1 MGHDK, CDR2 SYGVNS. CDR3 in amino acids: CASRGTANYGYTF. CDR3 sequence (DNA): TGTGCCAGCAGGGGGACAGCTAACTATGGCTACACCTTC.

This rearrangement joins TRBV10-3 to TRBJ2-5; D is undetermined. The germline gives CDR1 ENHRY, CDR2 SYGVKD. This CDR3 has 12 residues. The V gene lost 3 bases and the J gene lost 3 bases, with 5 bases spanning the gap. CDR3 protein: CAISDGEETQYF. The CDR3 coding sequence is TGTGCCATCAGTGACGGCGAAGAGACCCAGTACTTC.

This chain links TRBV7-2 with TRBJ1-4, with 10 bases identical to TRBD1. Per germline, CDR1 SGHTA and CDR2 FQGNSA. The CDR3 loop spans 15 amino acids. The V gene end was trimmed by 5 bases and the J gene end by 5 bases; junction bases not matched to a gene: 5. CDR3 coding DNA: TGTGCCAGCAGCCCCCGACAGGGGGCAAATGAAAAACTGTTTTTT. It translates to CASSPRQGANEKLFF.

The rearrangement uses TRBV6-5 and TRBJ2-5, with D possibly TRBD2 on 6 matching bases. Trimming left V 6 bases short and J 3 bases short, with 17 bases between. The CDR3 extends over 15 amino acids. Germline lookup yields CDR1 MNHEY and CDR2 SVGAGI. DNA for the CDR3: TGTGCCAGCAGATCGCCCGGAGGGTGGGAAGAGACCCAGTACTTC. Translated: CASRSPGGWEETQYF.

V is TRBV10-2 and J is TRBJ2-3, with 8 bases fitting TRBD2. CDR3 length equals 16 residues. J lost 5 bases, V lost 3 bases, and 10 bases had no gene match. Germline-derived CDR1 and CDR2 are WSHSY and SAAADI. The CDR3 loop is CASSDRAGGFQDTQYF. The CDR3 coding sequence is TGCGCCAGCAGTGATAGGGCGGGGGGATTCCAAGATACGCAGTATTTT.

The sample holds many counts of this clone. V is TRBV15 and J is TRBJ1-2, with D possibly TRBD1 on 6 matching bases. Germline values: CDR1 LNHNV, CDR2 YYDKDF (reference sequence). V was trimmed by 0 bases and J by 5 bases, leaving 10 bases between them. The CDR3 loop spans 14 amino acids. The CDR3 spells CATSRDLGAYGYTF. The CDR3 bases are TGTGCCACCAGCAGAGATCTGGGGGCGTATGGCTACACCTTC.

This chain links TRBV10-1 with TRBJ1-1; D possibly corresponds to TRBD1 (5 bases). Germline V gene lookup returns CDR1 WNHNN and CDR2 SYGVQD (reference sequence). The CDR3 runs 17 residues. Trimming stripped 10 bases from V and 0 bases from J, with 24 bases between. DNA for the CDR3: TGCGCCACCCTCGGGTCGCGGGGGGTTACGATGAACACTGAAGCTTTCTTT. Translating it yields CATLGSRGVTMNTEAFF.

The V call is TRBV6-5, the J call TRBJ2-7; no clear D. CDR1 and CDR2 (germline): MNHEY, SVGAGI. This CDR3 region has 13 residues. The V end lost 7 bases, the J end lost 0 bases, and 10 bases lay between the germline ends. CDR3 bases: TGTGCCAGCATAGAACGGAACTCCTACGAGCAGTACTTC. It specifies CASIERNSYEQYF.

CDR3 amino acids: CASSPGTQGFGNTEAFF. For the CDR3, the DNA is TGTGCCAGCTCACCCGGGACCCAGGGGTTCGGGAACACTGAAGCTTTCTTT. The chain carries TRBV18 and TRBJ1-1; D may be TRBD1 (6 bases). This CDR3 spans 17 amino acids. With 3 bases removed from V and 1 base from J, the gap between germline ends came to 18 bases. Looked up from germline, CDR1 is KGHSH and CDR2 is LQKENI.

The genes are TRBV5-1 and TRBJ1-5; tentative D call: TRBD1 (5 bases). V shed 4 bases and J shed 0 bases, with 11 bases lying between them. Germline CDR1 is SGHRS and CDR2 is YFSETQ. This CDR3 region has 15 residues. The CDR3: CASSPGRDSNQPQHF. CDR3 in DNA: TGCGCCAGCAGCCCCGGCAGGGATAGCAATCAGCCCCAGCATTTT.

V and J are TRBV7-7 and TRBJ2-2; 9 bases agree with TRBD1. Looked up from germline, CDR1 is SSHAT and CDR2 is FNYEAQ (reference sequence). V was pared by 5 bases and J by 6 bases, with 7 bases of the junction left unmatched. The CDR3 is made up of 15 amino acids. Here the CDR3 DNA reads TGTGCCAGCAGCCCTACAGGGGGCGCGGCCGGGGAGCTGTTTTTT. It codes for CASSPTGGAAGELFF.

The V call is TRBV3-1 (or the pseudogene TRBV3-2), the J call TRBJ2-7; 7 nucleotides line up with TRBD1. The V and J ends lost 1 base and 2 bases, in that order; junction bases with no gene match: 5. The germline V gene has CDR1 LGHDT and CDR2 YNNKEL (reference sequence). The CDR3 runs 15 residues. This CDR3 is CASSQGQGWAYEQYF. The DNA for the CDR3 is TGTGCCAGCAGCCAAGGACAGGGTTGGGCCTACGAGCAGTACTTC.

The chain carries TRBV5-6 and TRBJ1-2, with D perhaps matching TRBD1 (5 bases). Per germline, CDR1 SGHDT and CDR2 YYEEEE. CDR3 size: 16 residues. V lost 0 bases and J lost 4, with 16 bases in between. DNA for the CDR3: TGTGCCAGCAGCTTGGATCTGGTCGGGGGTTTCTATGGCTACACCTTC. It is translated as CASSLDLVGGFYGYTF.

This clone was observed at least ten times. This chain connects TRBV6-6 to TRBJ1-4; the match to TRBD1 covers 7 bases. Germline CDR1 MNHNY, CDR2 SVGAGI (reference sequence). This CDR3 contains 15 residues. Trimming at V came to 5 bases and at J to 6 bases, leaving 9 bases not matched to a gene. The CDR3 is CASSTTGTEDEKLFF. In DNA form, the CDR3 reads TGTGCCAGCAGTACAACCGGGACAGAGGATGAAAAACTGTTTTTT.

The chain uses TRBV5-8 and TRBJ1-5; 7 nucleotides match TRBD1. The CDR3 covers 14 residues. V was clipped by 4 bases and J by 6 bases; unmatched bases: 7. The germline CDR1 and CDR2 sequences are SGHTS and YDEGEE. CDR3 DNA sequence: TGTGCCAGCAGCCCCGGACAGGTTCTTCAGCCCCAGCATTTT. Protein product: CASSPGQVLQPQHF. Full variable domain (remainder filled in from reference TRBV5-8 and TRBJ1-5): EAGVTQSPTHLIKTRGQQATLRCSPISGHTSVYWYQQALGLGLQFLLWYDEGEERNRGNFPPRFSGRQFPNYSSELNVNALELEDSALYLCASSPGQVLQPQHFGDGTRLSIL.